The 2 T cell receptor beta chains below were found in one sample sequenced in a study of cytomegalovirus exposure and HLA in healthy donors. Profiling relied on immunoSEQ multiplex PCR, and the TCRdb table lists in-frame clones only, not all of them. The repertoire holds 65,000 to 75,000 clones, 85% to 95% seen once, with more than 2.5% in the top ten. The source material was PBMCs. The receptors shown here come from a woman aged 18-30 years in good health and CMV-seropositive.

CDR3 nucleotide sequence: TGTGCCAGCAGCGTACTTGGACAGGGGACCATGGAGACCCAGTACTTC. Its translation is CASSVLGQGTMETQYF. The V and J genes are TRBV7-9 and TRBJ2-5; 9 nucleotides agree with TRBD1. The CDR3 contains 16 residues. CDR1 and CDR2 from the germline V gene are SEHNR and FQNEAQ (reference sequence). V was clipped by 5 bases and J by 5 bases; unmatched bases: 12.

The rearrangement links TRBV11-1 to TRBJ2-1, with TRBD2 matching over 11 bases. After removal of 5 bases from V and 16 bases from J, the junction contained 13 bases not matched to a gene. There are 14 residues in the CDR3. The germline V gene has CDR1 SGHAT and CDR2 FQDESV (reference sequence). DNA for the CDR3: TGTGCCAGCAGCGCACGGGCGACTAGCGGGACTCTTTTCTTC. It encodes CASSARATSGTLFF. Full variable domain (rest looked up from reference TRBV11-1 and TRBJ2-1): EAEVAQSPRYKITEKSQAVAFWCDPISGHATLYWYRQILGQGPELLVQFQDESVVDDSQLPKDRFSAERLKGVDSTLKIQPAELGDSAMYLCASSARATSGTLFFGPGTRLTVL.